Here is one TCR beta chain with its context. The antigen remains undetermined. This entry belongs to a study of cytomegalovirus exposure and HLA in healthy donors. This PCR relied on a set of 60 Vbeta primers and 13 Jbeta primers. Some clones are missing from TCRdb's copy, which holds only in-frame ones; the method was immunoSEQ multiplex PCR. The table has 90,000 to 100,000 clones, about 84% seen once. This CDR3 is 17 amino acids long. The germline V and J ends were trimmed by 2 bases and 0 bases, with 11 bases remaining between them. Germline CDR1 reads SGHVS; CDR2 reads FQNEAQ. Study-wide findings and caveats: Researchers reportedly found TCR beta sequences accurately predicted most subjects' HLA-A and HLA-B alleles. Earlier analysis looked at TCR beta V segments, and most were productive about 90% or about 30% of the time. More clonal expansion characterized HLA-associated TCR beta chains than equally common others in a later analysis. In the analysis, some V segments, TRBV6-2 and TRBV6-3 included, were excluded as indistinguishable.

The chain joins TRBV7-8 to TRBJ1-6, with D possibly TRBD1 on 6 matching bases. The origin of this receptor is a man between 18 and 29 years old in good health and CMV-seronegative. The specimen sequenced was PBMCs. CDR3 region: CASSLLDSRSYNSPLHF. CDR3 in DNA: TGTGCCAGCAGCTTATTGGACAGTCGCTCCTATAATTCACCCCTCCACTTT.